These 8 T cell receptor beta chains originate from one sample sequenced in a study of shared clonotypes between healthy human individuals. Data came from immunoSEQ multiplex PCR; TCRdb stores just in-frame clones and leaves some out. The table records about 800,000 clones, about 96% of them present only once. Naive CD8 cells were CD45RO-negative, positively selected for CCR7, excluding terminally differentiated effector memory CD45RA+ cells. Sequenced: naive CD8+ T cells sorted from blood. Every receptor here comes from a young man in good health.

This clone was seen once. The rearrangement links TRBV6-4 to TRBJ2-7, with 8 positions matching TRBD1. CDR3 length: 15 amino acids. After removal of 4 bases from V and 2 bases from J, the junction contained 7 bases not matched to a gene. Germline assignment: CDR1 MRHNA and CDR2 SNTAGT. The CDR3 DNA is TGTGCCAGCAGTGTTTTCGGACAGGGAACCTACGAGCAGTACTTC. Translation gives CASSVFGQGTYEQYF.

The CDR3 DNA sequence: TGTGCCAGCAGCTTAATTCAGGGGGAGAACACTGAAGCTTTCTTT. Amino acids: CASSLIQGENTEAFF. This chain uses TRBV7-9 with TRBJ1-1, with 7 bases aligning to TRBD1. This CDR3 is built from 15 residues. The trim removed 2 bases at V and 1 base at J, leaving 4 bases unmatched. Germline V lookup: CDR1 SEHNR, CDR2 FQNEAQ (reference sequence).

The V and J genes are TRBV5-4 and TRBJ2-1, with D tentatively TRBD2 (6 bases). The CDR3 is 14 residues long. Germline CDR1 is SGHNT and CDR2 is YYREEE (reference sequence). The germline V and J ends were trimmed by 2 bases and 3 bases, with 9 bases remaining between them. The CDR3 loop reads CASSFTGGYNEQFF. The CDR3 bases are TGTGCCAGCAGCTTTACCGGGGGCTACAATGAGCAGTTCTTC.

This chain connects TRBV4-1 to TRBJ2-7; 7 nucleotides agree with TRBD2. CDR3 length: 17 amino acids. Germline lookup yields CDR1 MGHRA and CDR2 YSYEKL. V gave up 3 bases and J gave up 2 bases; unmatched junction bases: 13. The CDR3 here is CASSHHEDASGPYEQYF. The CDR3 DNA follows: TGCGCCAGCAGCCACCACGAAGATGCTAGCGGACCCTACGAGCAGTACTTC.

This clone was seen just once. V gene TRBV7-6 combines with J gene TRBJ2-7, with D maybe TRBD1 (6 bases). V lost 6 bases to trimming and J lost 0 bases, with 12 bases between them. CDR3 size: 14 residues. The germline gives CDR1 SGHVS, CDR2 FNYEAQ. The CDR3 region has the DNA TGTGCCAGCAGGAAAACAGGGAGCTCCTACGAGCAGTACTTC. It yields the protein CASRKTGSSYEQYF.

The rearrangement links TRBV5-6 to TRBJ2-7, with 7 bases fitting TRBD1. The CDR3 sequence is 16 residues long. The germline V gene has CDR1 SGHDT and CDR2 YYEEEE. With 3 bases clipped from V and 3 bases from J, the junction kept 12 bases outside the gene matches. The CDR3 reads CASSSPRGRGLYEQYF. CDR3 DNA sequence: TGTGCCAGCAGCTCACCTAGGGGGCGAGGACTCTACGAGCAGTACTTC.

This chain links TRBV27 with TRBJ1-2; possibly TRBD1 for D (6 bases). There are 15 residues in the CDR3. Trimming removed 3 bases from V and 4 bases from J, with 15 bases in between. Germline V gene lookup returns CDR1 MNHEY and CDR2 SMNVEV (reference sequence). The chain's CDR3 is CASSLVSGVGYGYTF. The CDR3 nucleotides read TGTGCCAGCAGTTTGGTGTCAGGGGTTGGCTATGGCTACACCTTC.

The chain links TRBV7-6 to TRBJ2-5; D may be TRBD1 or TRBD2 (5 bases each). Trimming took 1 base from V and 1 from J, leaving 7 bases between them. Germline CDR1 reads SGHVS; CDR2 reads FNYEAQ. This CDR3 spans 14 amino acids. The DNA of the CDR3 is TGTGCCAGCAGCTTAGAGGGGACCCAAGAGACCCAGTACTTC. Translated, it gives CASSLEGTQETQYF.